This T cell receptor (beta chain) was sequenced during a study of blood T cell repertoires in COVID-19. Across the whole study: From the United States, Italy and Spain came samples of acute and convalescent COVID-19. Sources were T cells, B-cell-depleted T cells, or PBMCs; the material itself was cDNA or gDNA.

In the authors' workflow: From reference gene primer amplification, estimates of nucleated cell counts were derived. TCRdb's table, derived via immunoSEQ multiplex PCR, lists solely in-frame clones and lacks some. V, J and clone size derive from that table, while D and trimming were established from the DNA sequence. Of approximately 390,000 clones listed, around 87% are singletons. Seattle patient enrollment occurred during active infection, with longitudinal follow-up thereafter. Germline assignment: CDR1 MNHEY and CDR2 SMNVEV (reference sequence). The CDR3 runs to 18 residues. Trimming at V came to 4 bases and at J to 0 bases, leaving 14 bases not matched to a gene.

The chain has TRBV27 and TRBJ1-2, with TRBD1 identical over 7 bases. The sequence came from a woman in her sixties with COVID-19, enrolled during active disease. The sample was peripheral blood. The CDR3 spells CASSSLGTARNSNYGYTF. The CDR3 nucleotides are TGTGCCAGCAGTTCATTAGGGACAGCGAGAAATTCTAACTATGGCTACACCTTC.